This passage covers 11 T cell receptor beta chains from one sample sequenced in a study of blood T cell repertoires in COVID-19. Profiled with immunoSEQ multiplex PCR; TCRdb holds only in-frame clones, not every one. The sample contains about 100,000 clones, around 64% of which appear only once. The sample taken for sequencing was peripheral blood. All receptors come from a woman aged 35 to 49 with acute or convalescent COVID-19.

The chain recombines TRBV9 with TRBJ2-7, with 12 nucleotides matching TRBD2. The CDR3 totals 15 residues. J lost 4 bases, V lost 0 bases, and 2 bases had no gene match. Germline V CDR1 and CDR2: SGDLS, YYNGEE. The CDR3 region is CASSVGTSGVYEQYF. CDR3 bases: TGTGCCAGCAGCGTAGGGACTAGCGGGGTGTACGAGCAGTACTTC. Variable domain in full (rest from reference TRBV9 and TRBJ2-7): DSGVTQTPKHLITATGQRVTLRCSPRSGDLSVYWYQQSLDQGLQFLIQYYNGEERAKGNILERFSAQQFPDLHSELNLSSLELGDSALYFCASSVGTSGVYEQYFGPGTRLTVT.

The table lists this clone with a count of one. The chain links TRBV9 to TRBJ1-3, with 9 bases matching TRBD1. Losses at the gene ends were 0 bases for V and 1 base for J; bases not matched to a gene: 5. The length of the CDR3 is 17 residues. CDR1 is SGDLS and CDR2 is YYNGEE in the germline V gene. The CDR3 DNA reads TGTGCCAGCAGCGTAGGGGGACAGGGCACGTCTGGAAACACCATATATTTT. Protein: CASSVGGQGTSGNTIYF.

CDR3 amino acids: CATSKTGSNEKLFF. CDR3 coding DNA: TGTGCCACCAGCAAGACAGGGTCTAATGAAAAACTGTTTTTT. V usage is TRBV15 and J usage is TRBJ1-4; 7 bases match TRBD1. Germline V gene data show CDR1 as LNHNV and CDR2 as YYDKDF (reference sequence). The CDR3 is 14 residues long. J was trimmed by 3 bases and V by 4 bases; bases with no gene match: 2.

The chain combines TRBV4-3 with TRBJ1-3, with D unresolved. CDR1 LGHNA and CDR2 YSLEER come from the germline V gene. V was pared by 0 bases and J by 4 bases, with 13 bases between. The length of the CDR3 is 16 residues. CDR3 bases: TGCGCCAGCAGCCAAGATCTTACGACGACAGGAAACACCATATATTTT. Protein: CASSQDLTTTGNTIYF.

The chain combines TRBV7-5 with TRBJ1-5; TRBD1 was called by the table and not checked on the DNA. TRBV7-5 is a pseudogene segment. This CDR3 region has 16 residues. CDR3 residues: CVRSLTRTDSNQPQHF. The CDR3 coding sequence is TGTGTCAGAAGCTTAACTAGGACAGATAGCAATCAGCCCCAGCATTTT.

The rearrangement uses TRBV2 and TRBJ1-1; D is possibly TRBD1 (5 bases). The germline gives CDR1 SNHLY, CDR2 FYNNEI. CDR3 length equals 14 residues. V was clipped by 6 bases and J by 5 bases, with 16 bases between them. The CDR3 is CASRELNGGTEAFF. In nucleotides, the CDR3 is TGTGCCAGCAGGGAACTAAACGGGGGAACTGAAGCTTTCTTT.

CDR3 bases: TGCGCCAGCAGCACATCCGGGACAGGGGAAGAGACCCAGTACTTC. This translates into CASSTSGTGEETQYF. V gene TRBV5-1 combines with J gene TRBJ2-5, with 10 positions matching TRBD1. Germline V CDR1 and CDR2: SGHRS, YFSETQ. The V and J ends lost 4 bases and 3 bases, in that order; junction bases with no gene match: 6. The CDR3 consists of 15 residues.

In its sample, this clone was seen many times. The chain has TRBV11-2 and TRBJ1-1; 7 positions agree with TRBD1. V trimming: 0 bases; J trimming: 1 base; junction bases outside the gene matches: 2. The length of the CDR3 is 15 residues. Germline V gene lookup returns CDR1 SGHAT and CDR2 FQNNGV. CDR3 sequence reads: CASSLEPGGNTEAFF. Here the CDR3 DNA reads TGTGCCAGCAGCTTAGAACCAGGGGGGAACACTGAAGCTTTCTTT.

The genes are TRBV19 and TRBJ2-1, with TRBD2 as a possible D gene (6 bases). Germline values: CDR1 LNHDA, CDR2 SQIVND (reference sequence). This CDR3 region has 17 residues. Trimming stripped 7 bases from V and 0 bases from J, with 19 bases between. The CDR3 loop is CASKRRFGTDSYNEQFF. The CDR3 DNA reads TGTGCCAGTAAACGCAGGTTTGGGACTGACTCCTACAATGAGCAGTTCTTC. The variable domain in full, with the rest retrieved from reference TRBV19 and TRBJ2-1, is DGGITQSPKYLFRKEGQNVTLSCEQNLNHDAMYWYRQDPGQGLRLIYYSQIVNDFQKGDIAEGYSVSREKKESFPLTVTSAQKNPTAFYLCASKRRFGTDSYNEQFFGPGTRLTVL.

This chain links TRBV5-3 with TRBJ2-3, with 8 bases lining up with TRBD2. TRBV5-3 is given ORF status, its function remaining uncertain. The ends lost 5 bases at V and 11 bases at J; junction bases unmatched: 4. The CDR3 length is 11 residues. Here the CDR3 reads CARSPTSGQYF. Here the CDR3 DNA reads TGTGCCAGAAGTCCCACTAGCGGGCAGTATTTT.

The rearrangement joins TRBV7-2 to TRBJ2-5, with a possible D match to TRBD2 (5 bases). This CDR3 spans 16 amino acids. Per germline, CDR1 SGHTA and CDR2 FQGNSA. V lost 6 bases to trimming and J lost 1 base, with 18 bases between them. This CDR3 is CASRPIGERGQETQYF. CDR3 DNA sequence: TGTGCCAGCAGGCCTATTGGGGAGCGAGGCCAAGAGACCCAGTACTTC. The variable domain in full, completed from reference TRBV7-2 and TRBJ2-5, reads GAGVSQSPSNKVTEKGKDVELRCDPISGHTALYWYRQSLGQGLEFLIYFQGNSAPDKSGLPSDRFSAERTGGSVSTLTIQRTQQEDSAVYLCASRPIGERGQETQYFGPGTRLLVL.